The 12 T cell receptor beta chains below come from one sample, sequenced in a study of blood T cell repertoires in COVID-19. Libraries were prepared by immunoSEQ multiplex PCR; TCRdb keeps only in-frame clonotypes and omits some of them. This sample has fewer than 250,000 clones; approximately 82% occur once, and the top ten carry roughly 2.9%. The sequencing sample was made of peripheral blood. The receptors come from a man aged 50-59 years with active or convalescent COVID-19.

V is TRBV15 and J is TRBJ1-3, with D unclear. Trimming cost V 0 bases and J 4 bases, with 4 bases left between them. The germline V gene has CDR1 LNHNV and CDR2 YYDKDF (reference sequence). The CDR3 is 13 amino acids. CDR3 in amino acids: CATSRDIGNTIYF. CDR3 in DNA: TGTGCCACCAGCAGAGATATAGGAAACACCATATATTTT.

The gene calls are TRBV3-1 (or the pseudogene TRBV3-2) and TRBJ1-6; tentatively, D is TRBD1 (6 bases). The V gene lost 1 base and the J gene lost 10 bases, with 11 bases spanning the gap. Germline CDR1 and CDR2: LGHDT and YNNKEL (reference sequence). This CDR3 contains 14 residues. DNA of the CDR3: TGTGCCAGCAGCCAAGCGGACAGACGATCACCCCTCCACTTT. The encoded protein is CASSQADRRSPLHF.

This chain joins TRBV7-2 and TRBJ2-7, with TRBD2 identical over 8 bases. The J segment lost 7 bases and the V segment lost 1 base, leaving 3 bases of the junction unmatched. Germline-derived CDR1 and CDR2 are SGHTA and FQGNSA. There are 13 residues in the CDR3. CDR3 loop: CASSLGGRREQYF. The CDR3 bases are TGTGCCAGCAGCTTAGGCGGGAGGCGGGAGCAGTACTTC.

The chain recombines TRBV6-5 with TRBJ2-7, with 7 positions matching TRBD2. The CDR3 covers 15 residues. Trimming removed 5 bases from V and 4 bases from J; junction bases left unmatched: 11. CDR1 is MNHEY, CDR2 SVGAGI, per germline. The CDR3 region is CASSPVGGRAYEQYF. The CDR3 nucleotides read TGTGCCAGCAGTCCCGTGGGGGGGAGGGCATACGAGCAGTACTTC.

The rearrangement links TRBV5-1 to TRBJ2-2; 12 bases agree with TRBD2. The germline V gene has CDR1 SGHRS and CDR2 YFSETQ. Unmatched junction bases numbered 3, after V lost 5 bases and J lost 4 bases. The CDR3 runs 15 residues. CDR3 nucleotide sequence: TGCGCCAGCAGTCCGACTAGCGGGGGCACCGGGGAGCTGTTTTTT. Encoded protein: CASSPTSGGTGELFF.

The gene calls are TRBV11-3 and TRBJ1-2, with a tentative D call TRBD1 (6 bases). This CDR3 contains 13 residues. Germline CDR1 and CDR2: SGHNT and YENEEA. Between the trimmed V and J ends, which lost 0 bases and 5 bases, there was a span of 7 bases. CDR3 in amino acids: CASSLDRGYGYTF. Here the CDR3 DNA reads TGTGCCAGCAGCTTAGACAGGGGTTATGGCTACACCTTC.

This clone was seen only once. The chain couples TRBV6-6 to TRBJ1-3, with D possibly being TRBD1 (5 bases). The CDR3 spans 14 residues. Germline V gene lookup returns CDR1 MNHNY and CDR2 SVGAGI (reference sequence). Trimming pared 5 bases from V and 2 bases from J, leaving 10 bases between. The CDR3 protein is CASSLLGAGNTIYF. The CDR3 DNA is TGTGCCAGCAGTCTTCTAGGGGCTGGAAACACCATATATTTT.

The J gene is TRBJ2-7, the V gene TRBV7-6; TRBD2 matches 7 bases. The junction had 10 bases not matched to a gene; V was cut back by 5 bases and J by 6 bases. Germline assignment: CDR1 SGHVS and CDR2 FNYEAQ. The CDR3 runs to 14 residues. The CDR3: CASSPPRGDGEQYF. CDR3 bases: TGTGCCAGCAGCCCCCCCCGGGGGGACGGCGAGCAGTACTTC.

The rearrangement links TRBV5-4 to TRBJ1-5; TRBD1 might be the D (6 bases). Germline assignment: CDR1 SGHNT and CDR2 YYREEE (reference sequence). The CDR3 is 15 residues long. V shed 0 bases and J shed 5 bases, with 12 bases lying between them. CDR3 protein: CASSLDRAPYQPQHF. DNA of the CDR3: TGTGCCAGCAGCTTGGACAGGGCGCCCTATCAGCCCCAGCATTTT.

The V gene is TRBV30, the J gene TRBJ2-3; a possible D gene is TRBD2 (7 bases). Trimming removed 0 bases from V and 2 bases from J, with 15 bases in between. Germline assignment: CDR1 GTSNPN and CDR2 SVGIG (reference sequence). CDR3 length: 16 residues. In DNA form, the CDR3 reads TGTGCCTGGAGTGTAAACCGGGGGGCCGTCACAGATACGCAGTATTTT. Its translation: CAWSVNRGAVTDTQYF.

The chain combines TRBV9 with TRBJ2-1; maybe TRBD2 (6 bases). The CDR3 is made up of 13 amino acids. CDR1 is SGDLS and CDR2 is YYNGEE in the germline V gene. Trimming shortened V by 6 bases and J by 7 bases, and 14 bases separated the two germline ends. CDR3 loop: CASTRGYRNEQFF. The CDR3 DNA sequence: TGTGCCAGCACCCGGGGGTATAGGAATGAGCAGTTCTTC.

This sequence joins TRBV4-1 and TRBJ2-5; the D is unclear. The CDR3 totals 14 residues. Trimming cost V 4 bases and J 4 bases, with 13 bases left between them. CDR1 MGHRA and CDR2 YSYEKL come from the germline V gene. The DNA for the CDR3 is TGCGCCAGCAGCCCTAGATTCTCTAGAGAGACCCAGTACTTC. Its protein is CASSPRFSRETQYF.